The rows below give T cell receptor beta chains drawn from one sample of a study of Graves' ophthalmopathy and Graves' hyperthyroidism. TCRdb re-derived calls from the multiplex PCR reads in MiXCR, one entry per CDR3 protein. The sample shows about 420,000 distinct CDR3 sequences, around a fifth of them seen only once. The sample consisted of peripheral blood. These receptors originate from a woman under 30 with stable Graves' hyperthyroidism. Each CDR3 is given with its conserved first and last residue. A D gene is named only where the DNA matches it firmly.

v_gene,d_gene,CDR3aa
TRBV2,TRBD1,CASRTGGGTQYF
TRBV6-2/TRBV6-3,.,CASSHPDNHYGYTF
TRBV7-2,.,CASSLSGGRYQETQYF
TRBV6-5,TRBD2,CASSWGAGGIYEQYF
TRBV7-6,.,CASSLYSNTGELFF
TRBV29-1,TRBD1,CSVTGGVTETQYF
TRBV20-1,.,CSAEKGNTIYF
TRBV20-1,.,CSARALTGANTGELFF
TRBV6-5,.,CASSYSGGDSGNTIYF
TRBV9,.,CASSVGRGGGGANVLTF
TRBV20-1,.,CSARDFTGTKTQYF
TRBV7-9,.,CASSSGGDSHQPRHF
TRBV28,TRBD2,CASSRTSRSETQYF
TRBV12-3/TRBV12-4,TRBD1,CASRYAGTGRSYGYTF
TRBV27,.,CASSLTWSSEAFF
TRBV29-1,.,CSGGGFDIQYF
TRBV5-1,TRBD1,CASSSTGGSGNTIYF
TRBV2,.,CASRAKRFGGRQETQYF
TRBV24-1,TRBD1,CAIRQGAVDEQFF
TRBV30,TRBD1,CAWSTPGQGYFEAFF
TRBV20-1,TRBD2,CSASLSGRRDIKYF
TRBV6-1,.,CASSEAVRRGNTEAFF
TRBV6-5,.,CASSYTGFTYEQYF
TRBV25-1,TRBD1,CASSPLSRGSQAFF
TRBV12-3/TRBV12-4,.,CASSSQGTQETQYF
TRBV28,.,CASSSHLARGPLYEQYF
TRBV27,.,CASSSQVAFGYTF
TRBV4-2,TRBD2,CASSQLAEKPYEQYF
TRBV5-1,.,CASSWGQRGTEQYF
TRBV9,.,CASSGRDVSTPRNTEAFF
TRBV6-2/TRBV6-3,.,CGSSYDRGTEAFF
TRBV14,TRBD1,CASSQRDSRRPHYGYTF
TRBV2,TRBD2,CASRTSGSRAGELFF
TRBV12-3/TRBV12-4,.,CASSNRVGYTF